This record concerns one T cell receptor (beta chain) sequence. Its antigen remains unidentified. Method: immunoSEQ multiplex PCR; TCRdb's copy keeps in-frame clones and lacks some. This sample has roughly 100,000 clones, with around three quarters found just once. This sample is part of a study of Ad26.COV2.S vaccination and SARS-CoV-2 variants. Findings and limits, study-wide: In TCR breadth and depth analyses, total T cell responses may have been underestimated. Marked by substantial breadth, spike-specific CD8+ and CD4+ T cell responses were reportedly seen after vaccination.

This CDR3 is 11 amino acids long. V lost 3 bases to trimming and J lost 9 bases, with 6 bases between them. The germline V gene has CDR1 SNHLY and CDR2 FYNNEI. This sequence originates from a human donor who had recovered from COVID-19. The chain carries TRBV2 and TRBJ2-1; D gene ambiguous. Sequenced here: peripheral blood, sampled after recovery from COVID-19. CDR3 in amino acids: CASSEESEQFF. Here the CDR3 DNA reads TGTGCCAGCAGTGAGGAGAGTGAGCAGTTCTTC.